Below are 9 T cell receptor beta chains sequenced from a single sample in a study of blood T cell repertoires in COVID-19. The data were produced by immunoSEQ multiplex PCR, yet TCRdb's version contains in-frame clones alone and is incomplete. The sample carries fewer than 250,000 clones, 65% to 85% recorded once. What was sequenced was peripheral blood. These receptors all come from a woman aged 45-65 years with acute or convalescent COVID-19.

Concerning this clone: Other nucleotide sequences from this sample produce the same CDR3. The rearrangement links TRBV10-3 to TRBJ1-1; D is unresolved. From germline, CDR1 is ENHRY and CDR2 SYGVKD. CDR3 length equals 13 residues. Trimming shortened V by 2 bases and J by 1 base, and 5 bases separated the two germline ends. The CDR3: CAISETGNTEAFF. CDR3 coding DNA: TGTGCCATCAGTGAGACGGGGAACACTGAAGCTTTCTTT.

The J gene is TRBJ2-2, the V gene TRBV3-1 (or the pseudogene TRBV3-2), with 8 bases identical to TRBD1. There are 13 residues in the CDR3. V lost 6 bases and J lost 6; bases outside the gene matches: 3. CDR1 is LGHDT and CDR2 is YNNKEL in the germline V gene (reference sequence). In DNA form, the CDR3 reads TGTGCCAGCAGGCGGACAGGGCCCGGGGAGCTGTTTTTT. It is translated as CASRRTGPGELFF.

CDR3 residues: CASRAIQGGEQYF. CDR3 nucleotide sequence: TGTGCCAGCAGGGCGATACAGGGCGGGGAGCAGTACTTC. This sequence joins TRBV2 and TRBJ2-7; perhaps TRBD1 as D (6 bases). Germline V gene lookup returns CDR1 SNHLY and CDR2 FYNNEI. V lost 6 bases to trimming and J lost 7 bases, with 16 bases between them. CDR3 length: 13 amino acids. Together with reference TRBV2 and TRBJ2-7, the CDR3 gives the full variable domain: EPEVTQTPSHQVTQMGQEVILRCVPISNHLYFYWYRQILGQKVEFLVSFYNNEISEKSEIFDDQFSVERPDGSNFTLKIRSTKLEDSAMYFCASRAIQGGEQYFGPGTRLTVT.

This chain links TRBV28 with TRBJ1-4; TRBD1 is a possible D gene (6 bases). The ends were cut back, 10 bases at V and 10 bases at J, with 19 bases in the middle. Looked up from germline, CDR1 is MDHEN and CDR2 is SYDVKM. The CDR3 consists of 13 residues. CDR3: CATKRGGMRKLFF. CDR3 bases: TGTGCCACCAAAAGGGGGGGGATGCGAAAACTGTTTTTT. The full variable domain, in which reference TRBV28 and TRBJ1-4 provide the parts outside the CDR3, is DVKVTQSSRYLVKRTGEKVFLECVQDMDHENMFWYRQDPGLGLRLIYFSYDVKMKEKGDIPEGYSVSREKKERFSLILESASTNQTSMYLCATKRGGMRKLFFGSGTQLSVL.

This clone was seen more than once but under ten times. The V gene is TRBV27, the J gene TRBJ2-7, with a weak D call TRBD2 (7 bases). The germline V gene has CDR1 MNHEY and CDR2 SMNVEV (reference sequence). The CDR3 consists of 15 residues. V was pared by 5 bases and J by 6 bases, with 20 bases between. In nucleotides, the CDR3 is TGTGCCAGCAGTGACAGGACTAGGGAGCTCGCCGAGCAGTACTTC. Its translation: CASSDRTRELAEQYF.

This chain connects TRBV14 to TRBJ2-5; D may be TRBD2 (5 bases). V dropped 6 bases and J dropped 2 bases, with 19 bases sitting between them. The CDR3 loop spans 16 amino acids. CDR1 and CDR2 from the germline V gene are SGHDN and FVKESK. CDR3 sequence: CASSPKIGLGQETQYF. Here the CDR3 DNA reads TGTGCCAGCAGTCCTAAAATCGGACTGGGACAAGAGACCCAGTACTTC.

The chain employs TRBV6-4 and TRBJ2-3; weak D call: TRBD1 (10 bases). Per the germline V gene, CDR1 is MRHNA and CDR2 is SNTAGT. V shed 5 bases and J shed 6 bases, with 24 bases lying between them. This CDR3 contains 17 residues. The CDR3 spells CASSSASGTGARDTQYF. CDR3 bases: TGTGCCAGCAGTTCCGCTAGCGGGACAGGGGCGCGCGATACGCAGTATTTT.

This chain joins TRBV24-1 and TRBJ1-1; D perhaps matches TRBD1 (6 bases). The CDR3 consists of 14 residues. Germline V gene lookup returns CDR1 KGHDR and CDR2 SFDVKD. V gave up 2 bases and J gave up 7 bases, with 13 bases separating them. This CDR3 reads CATSDSRQEFEAFF. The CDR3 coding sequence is TGTGCCACCAGTGATTCCCGACAGGAATTTGAAGCTTTCTTT.

CDR3 coding DNA: TGTGCCAGCAAAGGGGATGAGGACACCATATATTTT. Amino acids: CASKGDEDTIYF. The chain is built from TRBV12-3 or TRBV12-4 and TRBJ1-3; D may be TRBD1 (5 bases). There are 12 residues in the CDR3. V was clipped by 7 bases and J by 8 bases, with 12 bases between them.